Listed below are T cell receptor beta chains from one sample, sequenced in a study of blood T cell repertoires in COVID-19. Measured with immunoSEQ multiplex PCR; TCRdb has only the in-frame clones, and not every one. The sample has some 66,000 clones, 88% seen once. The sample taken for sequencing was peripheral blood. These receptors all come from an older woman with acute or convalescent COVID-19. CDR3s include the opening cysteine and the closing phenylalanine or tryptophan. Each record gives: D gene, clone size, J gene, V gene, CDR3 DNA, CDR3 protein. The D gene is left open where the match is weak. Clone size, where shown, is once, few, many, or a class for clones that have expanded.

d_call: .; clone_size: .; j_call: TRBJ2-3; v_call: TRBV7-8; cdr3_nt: TGTGCCAGCAGCTTAAACTATTTCGGGGCAGGGGCTAGCACAGATACGCAGTATTTT; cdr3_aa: CASSLNYFGAGASTDTQYF
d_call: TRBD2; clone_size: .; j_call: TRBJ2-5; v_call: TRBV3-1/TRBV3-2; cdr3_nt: TGTGCCAGCAGCCAAGATGCGGGGGGCCCGGGGACCCAGTACTTC; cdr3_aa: CASSQDAGGPGTQYF
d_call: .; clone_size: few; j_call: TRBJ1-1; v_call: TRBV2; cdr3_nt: TGTGCCAGCAGTGCAATGAACACTGAAGCTTTCTTT; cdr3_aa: CASSAMNTEAFF
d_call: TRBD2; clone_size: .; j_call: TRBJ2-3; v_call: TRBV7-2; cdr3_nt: TGTGCCACCTCTAGCGGGAGCTTAGATACGCAGTATTTT; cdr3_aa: CATSSGSLDTQYF
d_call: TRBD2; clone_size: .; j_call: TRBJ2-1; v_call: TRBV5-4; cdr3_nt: TGTGCCAGCAGCTTGGCCGGATCAGCGGGAGTTTATGAGCAGTTCTTC; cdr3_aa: CASSLAGSAGVYEQFF
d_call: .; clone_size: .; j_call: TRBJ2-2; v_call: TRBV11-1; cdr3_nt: TGTGCCAGCACCCTAACTCGGACAGAGGCGACCGGGGAGCTGTTTTTT; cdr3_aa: CASTLTRTEATGELFF
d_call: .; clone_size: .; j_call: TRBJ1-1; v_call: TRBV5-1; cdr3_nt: TGCGCCAGCAGCTTGGGCCCGGGTCTCGGCACTGAAGCTTTCTTT; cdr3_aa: CASSLGPGLGTEAFF
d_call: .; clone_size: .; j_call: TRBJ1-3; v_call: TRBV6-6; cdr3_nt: TGTGCCAGCAGTTTCTTACGGGGTTCCTCTGGAAACACCATATATTTT; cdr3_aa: CASSFLRGSSGNTIYF
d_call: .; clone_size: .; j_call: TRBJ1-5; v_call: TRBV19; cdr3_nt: TGTGCCAGTAGCCCCACCCGGGGAGGCAATCAGCCCCAGCATTTT; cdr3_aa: CASSPTRGGNQPQHF
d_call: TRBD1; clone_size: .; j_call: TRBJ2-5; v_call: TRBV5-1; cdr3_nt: TGCGCCAGCAGCCGAGGACAGGGACAAGAGACCCAGTACTTC; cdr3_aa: CASSRGQGQETQYF